The rows below give T cell receptor beta chains drawn from one sample of a study of beta chain features in type 1 diabetes. Some clones are missing from TCRdb's copy, which holds only in-frame ones; the method was immunoSEQ multiplex PCR. The sample has 400,000 or so clones, around 12% seen once; the top ten hold around 0.01%. The sample consisted of naive CD4+ T cells from blood. The origin of the receptors is a woman younger than 35 with type 1 diabetes. Each CDR3 is given without its conserved first and last residue.

>TRBV11-3|TRBJ1-2
ASSRTGGNYGYT
>TRBV5-1|TRBJ2-6
ASRRVAGANVLT
>TRBV5-4|TRBJ2-1
ASSLGGSGGYYNEQF
>TRBV6-5|TRBJ2-3
ASSYDGQPRADTQY
>TRBV7-2|TRBJ1-2
ASSPRTGSGGYT
>TRBV23-1|TRBJ1-5
ASSPREQPNQPQH
>TRBV28|TRBJ1-5
ASSLFTGGFSNQPQH
>TRBV19|TRBJ1-5
ASSKQGKNQPQH
>TRBV30|TRBJ2-6
AFRRGTAYSGANVLT
>TRBV7-9|TRBJ2-3
ASKWRDLVTDTQY
>TRBV5-4|TRBJ2-3
ASSDRLAGSTDTQY
>TRBV7-9|TRBJ1-1
ASSVGQGGTEAF
>TRBV7-2|TRBJ2-7
ASSPTSGTYEQY
>TRBV11-3|TRBJ2-7
ASSRGQGITYEQY
>TRBV7-2|TRBJ1-1
ASSDLGLEAF
>TRBV25-1|TRBJ1-4
ASSEGLKLF
>TRBV16|TRBJ1-5
ASSQSGYQSPREGAQH
>TRBV28|TRBJ2-7
ASSLGGSLDEQY
>TRBV4-3|TRBJ1-1
ASSPSGQMNTEAF
>TRBV5-1|TRBJ2-1
ASSLIGQEYNEQF
>TRBV10-3|TRBJ2-1
AISESSRGIYEQF
>TRBV7-7|TRBJ2-7
ASSFGVGNEQY
>TRBV5-6|TRBJ2-7
ASSLGVQEGYEQY
>TRBV7-2|TRBJ2-1
ASSPRWAGNNEQF
>TRBV7-9|TRBJ2-2
ASSPQGAGAGELF
>TRBV15|TRBJ1-2
ATSRTETEIA
>TRBV27|TRBJ2-7
ASSLDRRWY
>TRBV6-5|TRBJ2-1
ASSSRVGEQF
>TRBV19|TRBJ2-6
ASTLAGGGANVLT
>TRBV2|TRBJ1-6
ASSVGQFYNSPLH
>TRBV5-1|TRBJ2-5
ASSLGQGQETQY
>TRBV28|TRBJ2-7
ASREGVTYEQY
>TRBV4-1|TRBJ2-3
ASSQLGVQDTQY
>TRBV15|TRBJ1-5
ATSINLFQPQH
>TRBV15|TRBJ1-6
ATSGSEDPPLH
>TRBV5-4|TRBJ2-5
ASSLDEGAPY
>TRBV11-2|TRBJ2-3
ASSQGAWGGSGTQY
>TRBV28|TRBJ2-7
ASSLQQQGVGY
>TRBV28|TRBJ2-1
ASDLGRGVNEQF
>TRBV20-1|TRBJ1-2
SASRTGRYT
>TRBV5-1|TRBJ1-3
ASSSLSSSGNTIY